The clone carrying this T cell receptor beta chain has a handful of counts. Antigen unknown. Graves' hyperthyroidism was deemed stable given no ophthalmopathy progression within 18 months. Using 9.5 to 10 ml of fresh peripheral blood, PBMCs were prepared. These data belong to a study of T cells in Graves' hyperthyroidism and ophthalmopathy. General study points: The model anticipated ophthalmopathy a median about 7 months pre-onset.

Researchers took RNA transcripts and amplified the TCR beta CDR3 regions from them. The HTBI primer set served for first-round RT-PCR of the TCR CDR3. Via MiXCR, TCRdb re-called the multiplex PCR reads, giving one row per CDR3 protein. The table includes about 740,000 distinct CDR3 sequences, roughly 15% detected once. The sample taken for sequencing was blood. This clonotype was obtained from a woman in her late teens or twenties with Graves' hyperthyroidism.

Here the CDR3 DNA reads TGTGCCAGCAGCGTAGCGATGACTAGCGGGAGAGAGACCCAGTACTTC. This codes for CASSVAMTSGRETQYF. The chain employs TRBV9 and TRBJ2-5; 12 bases align to TRBD2. Germline CDR1 SGDLS, CDR2 YYNGEE. V shed 0 bases and J 4 bases; nucleotides not matched to a gene: 4. The CDR3 runs to 16 residues.